This section outlines one TCR beta chain sequence together with its context. The target of this receptor is not known. Per-base quality was not reported, and no clone a single base away is much larger than it. This entry is derived from a study of blood T cell repertoires in COVID-19 (dated by TCRdb to the early 2020s). About the investigation overall: Samples covering the acute and convalescent phases of COVID-19 were provided by collaborators in the United States, Italy and Spain. The material from the prospective study consisted of cDNA or gDNA derived from T cells, B-cell-depleted T cells, or PBMCs. Subjects who had been exposed to COVID-19, were actively infected with it, or had recovered from it provided the deeply sampled blood TCRbeta repertoires that made up the dataset. The repertoires were made available in a free public database intended to serve as a resource for research on the immune response to SARS-CoV-2. Samples were obtained from the ongoing ImmuneRACE study (first 160 participants) and from 950 to 1,500 subjects provided by 6 global collaborators. Nearly every sample came with metadata listing a de-identified subject ID, COVID-19 status, age in years and sex. Where HLA class I and class II types were available, the types were taken from metadata supplied by the sample provider, not from assay-based typing. Overall results and qualifications from the work: The amount of clinical and demographic metadata varied by source and participant and was provided uncurated.

The CDR3 measures 15 amino acids from cysteine to phenylalanine. Just CDR3 DNA is preserved here, 45 bases in frame from base 1. From a lookup of the germline V gene, CDR1 and CDR2 are SGHDT and YYEEEE. V is shortened by 0 bases, J by 0 bases, and the region joining them spans 10 bases. Enrolling through a virtual design, the prospective study's participants ranged in age from roughly 18 to 100 years and lived across 24 United States geographic areas. Cohort assignment in the prospective study relied on participant-reported clinical history from a screening survey and a study questionnaire. In the prospective study, mobile phlebotomists collected whole blood, serum and a nasopharyngeal or oropharyngeal swab from each participant. Additional blood draws and questionnaires over a 2-month period could optionally be provided by prospective study participants. Before DNA extraction, blood samples from the prospective study were shipped at room temperature or frozen.

TCRbeta CDR3 regions were amplified from genomic DNA using the immunoSEQ Assay, a bias-controlled multiplex PCR. In the paper's pipeline: The number of nucleated cells in each sample was estimated from the amplification of reference gene primers within the assay. Sequence reads were collapsed and filtered to measure the absolute abundance of every unique TCRbeta CDR3 rearrangement. For each sample, productive Simpson clonality was calculated by taking the square root of Simpson's diversity index across productive rearrangements. In its TCRdb copy, this immuneACCESS table keeps in-frame sequences only and misses some clones. Where compared with another copy, unresolved V genes explain less than half of these, and the others have no known cause. V and J calls and clone size are as listed in that table; D and trimming were resolved from the DNA. Across this sample there are about 180,000 clones, with 87% seen only once. The ten largest make up less than 1.5% of the sample.

The sample taken for sequencing was PBMCs or T cells enriched from blood (not recorded which). This sequence originates from a human donor with acute COVID-19. The donor label of this sample is uncertain. Recombination connected TRBV5-6 to TRBJ2-7, and the D gene may be TRBD2, 5 bases matching. The DNA sequence is as follows: TGTGCCAGCAGCTTGGCCCTGGACTTCTCCTACGAGCAGTACTTC. Its translation is CASSLALDFSYEQYF.